Below, 30 T cell receptor beta chains from the same sample are listed, as sequenced in a study of blood T cell repertoires in COVID-19. Profiling relied on immunoSEQ multiplex PCR, and the TCRdb table lists in-frame clones only, not all of them. The sample holds roughly 86,000 clones, about 80% seen once. Sequenced material: peripheral blood. The receptor source for this set is a man between 60 and 75 years old with acute or convalescent COVID-19.

The V call is TRBV28, the J call TRBJ1-1; the D gene is possibly TRBD1 (5 bases). Germline assignment: CDR1 MDHEN and CDR2 SYDVKM. This CDR3 is 15 amino acids long. The V end lost 7 bases, the J end lost 2 bases, and 17 bases lay between the germline ends. Here the CDR3 DNA reads TGTGCCAGCACCTCCTCCGGGGGAACTAACACTGAAGCTTTCTTT. Translating gives CASTSSGGTNTEAFF.

The CDR3 loop reads CASSHGGDNEQFF. In DNA, the CDR3 is TGTGCCAGCTCCCACGGCGGGGACAATGAGCAGTTCTTC. The chain combines TRBV7-3 with TRBJ2-1; D is possibly TRBD2 (6 bases). Germline values: CDR1 SGHTA, CDR2 FQGTGA. This CDR3 contains 13 residues. The ends were cut back, 8 bases at V and 5 bases at J, with 13 bases in the middle. The full variable domain, its missing parts supplied by reference TRBV7-3 and TRBJ2-1, is GAGVSQTPSNKVTEKGKYVELRCDPISGHTALYWYRQSLGQGPEFLIYFQGTGAADDSGLPNDRFFAVRPEGSVSTLKIQRTERGDSAVYLCASSHGGDNEQFFGPGTRLTVL.

The genes are TRBV9 and TRBJ1-1; D is uncertain. Looked up from germline, CDR1 is SGDLS and CDR2 is YYNGEE. The CDR3 length is 14 residues. V lost 0 bases and J lost 4, with 10 bases in between. The CDR3 nucleotides read TGTGCCAGCAGCGTAGGGGCGGGCAGCACTGAAGCTTTCTTT. Its translation is CASSVGAGSTEAFF. The full variable domain, its missing parts supplied by reference TRBV9 and TRBJ1-1, is DSGVTQTPKHLITATGQRVTLRCSPRSGDLSVYWYQQSLDQGLQFLIQYYNGEERAKGNILERFSAQQFPDLHSELNLSSLELGDSALYFCASSVGAGSTEAFFGQGTRLTVV.

The V gene is TRBV7-3, the J gene TRBJ2-2; D may be TRBD1 (6 bases). Looked up from germline, CDR1 is SGHTA and CDR2 is FQGTGA. The CDR3 is 15 residues long. Deletions cut 5 bases from V and 5 bases from J, with 15 bases between. CDR3 sequence: CASSREQGSTGELFF. CDR3 coding DNA: TGTGCCAGCAGCAGAGAACAGGGCTCGACCGGGGAGCTGTTTTTT.

The chain is built from TRBV27 and TRBJ1-3, with D unresolved. This CDR3 is built from 15 residues. Trimming removed 6 bases at V and 11 bases at J, with 23 bases between. Germline V gene lookup returns CDR1 MNHEY and CDR2 SMNVEV (reference sequence). CDR3 bases: TGTGCCAGCAGCGACATCCCGTTAGGCGTCACGGCCATATATTTT. It specifies CASSDIPLGVTAIYF.

V is TRBV19 and J is TRBJ1-2; no reliable D call. Germline lookup yields CDR1 LNHDA and CDR2 SQIVND (reference sequence). CDR3 size: 15 residues. V lost 8 bases and J lost 4, with 20 bases in between. CDR3 loop: CASSQVYPNSYGYTF. The CDR3 coding sequence is TGTGCCAGTTCGCAGGTTTACCCGAACAGCTATGGCTACACCTTC.

V and J are TRBV27 and TRBJ1-2, with 7 bases fitting TRBD1. J was trimmed by 7 bases and V by 5 bases; bases with no gene match: 10. CDR1 and CDR2 from the germline V gene are MNHEY and SMNVEV (reference sequence). This CDR3 region has 14 residues. CDR3 in amino acids: CASSLLQGTSGYTF. CDR3 coding DNA: TGTGCCAGCAGTCTACTACAGGGGACCTCTGGCTACACCTTC.

The chain joins TRBV19 to TRBJ1-1; D remains unclear. CDR3 length: 14 amino acids. Germline V gives CDR1 LNHDA, CDR2 SQIVND (reference sequence). Trimming took 3 bases from V and 12 from J, leaving 20 bases between them. This chain's CDR3 is CASSIFEGASFSFF. CDR3 bases: TGTGCCAGTAGTATTTTCGAGGGCGCGAGTTTTTCTTTCTTT.

This rearrangement joins TRBV19 to TRBJ2-7; perhaps TRBD1 as D (7 bases). This CDR3 is built from 13 residues. The germline gives CDR1 LNHDA, CDR2 SQIVND (reference sequence). Trimming took 5 bases from V and 3 from J, leaving 11 bases between them. The DNA of the CDR3 is TGTGCCAGTAGTGGGGGGACAGACTACGAGCAGTACTTC. Amino acid sequence: CASSGGTDYEQYF.

This clone was found a few times. The CDR3 spells CASSLSRRWGTGRNQPQHF. Here the CDR3 DNA reads TGTGCCAGCAGTTTATCTCGGCGCTGGGGGACAGGGAGGAATCAGCCCCAGCATTTT. The chain carries TRBV27 and TRBJ1-5, with 9 nucleotides matching TRBD1. The CDR3 totals 19 residues. Germline V gene lookup returns CDR1 MNHEY and CDR2 SMNVEV (reference sequence). Trimming at V came to 0 bases and at J to 4 bases, leaving 13 bases not matched to a gene.

V gene TRBV9 combines with J gene TRBJ2-5, with a tentative D call TRBD1 (6 bases). Per the germline V gene, CDR1 is SGDLS and CDR2 is YYNGEE. The CDR3 is 15 amino acids. The V and J ends lost 0 bases and 1 base respectively, with 10 bases between them. The CDR3 loop reads CASSVAGQPQETQYF. Written as DNA, the CDR3 is TGTGCCAGCAGCGTAGCTGGACAGCCCCAAGAGACCCAGTACTTC.

V usage is TRBV12-3 or TRBV12-4 and J usage is TRBJ2-1; 9 bases are shared with TRBD1. The CDR3 length is 12 residues. V gave up 7 bases and J gave up 11 bases; unmatched junction bases: 6. CDR3 coding DNA: TGTGCCAGCAATGACAGGGGGTTCAAGCAGTTCTTC. Translated: CASNDRGFKQFF.

In its sample, this clone was seen once. The chain couples TRBV12-3 or TRBV12-4 to TRBJ2-7, with no clear D. The ends were cut back, 6 bases at V and 5 bases at J, with 11 bases in the middle. The CDR3 sequence is 12 residues long. In DNA, the CDR3 is TGTGCCAGCAGCCCGAACATTGACGAGCAGTACTTC. It yields the protein CASSPNIDEQYF.

V usage is TRBV5-1 and J usage is TRBJ1-2, with D possibly matching TRBD1 (6 bases). Germline V gives CDR1 SGHRS, CDR2 YFSETQ. This CDR3 region has 14 residues. V lost 0 bases, J lost 8 bases, and 14 bases lay in between. CDR3 amino acids: CASSLETGWDGYTF. The CDR3 region has the DNA TGCGCCAGCAGCTTGGAAACAGGGTGGGACGGCTACACCTTC.

The chain joins TRBV5-6 to TRBJ1-1; 9 bases agree with TRBD1. Trimming took 0 bases from V and 0 from J; bases not matched to a gene: 3. Looked up from germline, CDR1 is SGHDT and CDR2 is YYEEEE. The CDR3 consists of 16 residues. For the CDR3, the DNA is TGTGCCAGCAGCTTGGTGACAGGGGGAATGAACACTGAAGCTTTCTTT. Amino acids: CASSLVTGGMNTEAFF.

V gene TRBV27 combines with J gene TRBJ2-7, with D possibly matching TRBD1 (5 bases). The CDR3 totals 15 residues. Per the germline V gene, CDR1 is MNHEY and CDR2 is SMNVEV (reference sequence). Trimming removed 3 bases at V and 3 bases at J, with 15 bases between. CDR3 loop: CASSFGAGRYYEQYF. The CDR3 DNA follows: TGTGCCAGCAGTTTTGGGGCCGGCCGTTACTACGAGCAGTACTTC.

V and J are TRBV19 and TRBJ1-3; 7 bases fit TRBD1. This CDR3 is 15 amino acids long. With V trimmed by 3 bases and J by 7 bases, 9 bases remained unmatched. The germline V gene has CDR1 LNHDA and CDR2 SQIVND (reference sequence). Here the CDR3 reads CASSIGAGGANTIYF. CDR3 nucleotides: TGTGCCAGTAGTATCGGGGCAGGGGGAGCGAACACCATATATTTT.

The V gene is TRBV5-6, the J gene TRBJ2-5; 7 nucleotides align to TRBD1. Trimming cost V 2 bases and J 2 bases; bases outside gene matches: 3. Germline assignment: CDR1 SGHDT and CDR2 YYEEEE. This CDR3 comprises 14 residues. The CDR3, as DNA: TGTGCCAGCAGCTTCGAGGGGGCTCAAGAGACCCAGTACTTC. It translates to CASSFEGAQETQYF.

This chain connects TRBV2 to TRBJ2-1; TRBD1 matches at 11 bases. V shed 8 bases, J shed 6 bases, and the junction held 9 bases outside the gene matches. The germline V gene encodes CDR1 SNHLY and CDR2 FYNNEI. The CDR3 is made up of 15 amino acids. The CDR3 DNA reads TGTGCCAGCTTCGGACAGGGGGCCGGGAGCAATGAGCAGTTCTTC. Amino acids: CASFGQGAGSNEQFF.

J is TRBJ1-1 and V is TRBV9; 9 bases are a match to TRBD1. Germline loops: CDR1 SGDLS, CDR2 YYNGEE. The CDR3 consists of 14 residues. V trimming: 3 bases; J trimming: 6 bases; junction bases outside the gene matches: 6. In DNA form, the CDR3 reads TGTGCCAGCAGCGCCCGGGACAGGGACCCTGAAGCTTTCTTT. Protein sequence: CASSARDRDPEAFF.

The gene calls are TRBV25-1 and TRBJ1-1; 7 bases align to TRBD1. Germline V gene data show CDR1 as MGHDK and CDR2 as SYGVNS. CDR3 length: 15 residues. J lost 1 base, V lost 0 bases, and 2 bases had no gene match. The CDR3 protein is CASSEYGTANTEAFF. CDR3 coding DNA: TGTGCCAGCAGTGAATACGGGACAGCGAACACTGAAGCTTTCTTT.

V gene TRBV11-2 combines with J gene TRBJ1-2; D gene unclear. The CDR3 totals 12 residues. V lost 1 base, J lost 6 bases, and 6 bases lay in between. CDR1 SGHAT and CDR2 FQNNGV come from the germline V gene. CDR3 sequence reads: CASSLVGDGYTF. The CDR3 DNA is TGTGCCAGCAGCTTAGTGGGAGATGGCTACACCTTC.

The chain links TRBV30 to TRBJ1-1; 7 nucleotides match TRBD1. From germline, CDR1 is GTSNPN and CDR2 SVGIG (reference sequence). V lost 5 bases and J lost 1; bases outside the gene matches: 4. This CDR3 is built from 13 residues. CDR3 nucleotides: TGTGCCTGGTCGGGACAGAGGAACACTGAAGCTTTCTTT. It codes for CAWSGQRNTEAFF.

This chain links TRBV7-9 with TRBJ2-1; 8 bases are a match to TRBD1. V trimming: 2 bases; J trimming: 7 bases; junction bases outside the gene matches: 7. From germline, CDR1 is SEHNR and CDR2 FQNEAQ (reference sequence). The CDR3 consists of 15 residues. CDR3 protein: CASSLIRGRWNEQFF. In DNA, the CDR3 is TGTGCCAGCAGCTTAATCAGGGGGCGATGGAATGAGCAGTTCTTC.

The chain has TRBV5-6 and TRBJ1-2, with TRBD1 matching over 8 bases. The V segment lost 5 bases and the J segment 6 bases; nucleotides outside the gene matches: 3. Germline assignment: CDR1 SGHDT and CDR2 YYEEEE. The CDR3 consists of 12 residues. The CDR3 DNA follows: TGTGCCAGCAGTCCGACAGGGGATGGCTACACCTTC. Residues: CASSPTGDGYTF.

The genes are TRBV6-5 and TRBJ2-6; possibly TRBD1 for D (6 bases). The germline gives CDR1 MNHEY, CDR2 SVGAGI. The CDR3 consists of 15 residues. Trimming cost V 2 bases and J 2 bases, with 7 bases left between them. CDR3 protein: CASSYRTAGANVLTF. The DNA for the CDR3 is TGTGCCAGCAGTTACCGGACAGCTGGGGCCAACGTCCTGACTTTC.

This clone has just one count. This same CDR3 is encoded by further DNA sequences in the sample. Here the CDR3 reads CSASTAYNSPLHF. The CDR3 region has the DNA TGCAGTGCTAGTACTGCCTATAATTCACCCCTCCACTTT. The chain combines TRBV20-1 with TRBJ1-6, with D unresolved. Germline loops: CDR1 DFQATT, CDR2 SNEGSKA (reference sequence). The CDR3 covers 13 residues. The V end was cut by 3 bases, the J end by 2 bases, with 5 bases between.

This clone showed up just a few times. The CDR3 DNA reads as TGTGCCAGCAGCTTCGGGACTAGCGGTACCTACGAGCAGTACTTC. Encoded protein: CASSFGTSGTYEQYF. V is TRBV7-2 and J is TRBJ2-7; 11 nucleotides align to TRBD2. V lost 3 bases to trimming and J lost 2 bases; unmatched junction nucleotides: 3. CDR1 SGHTA and CDR2 FQGNSA come from the germline V gene. The CDR3 sequence is 15 residues long.

The CDR3 protein is CAWSQTGGAEQFF. CDR3 bases: TGTGCCTGGAGTCAAACAGGGGGCGCTGAGCAGTTCTTC. The V call is TRBV30, the J call TRBJ2-1; the match to TRBD1 covers 9 bases. The CDR3 extends over 13 amino acids. CDR1 is GTSNPN and CDR2 is SVGIG in the germline V gene (reference sequence). Trimming took 2 bases from V and 9 from J; bases not matched to a gene: 5.

The rearrangement uses TRBV2 and TRBJ2-1, with TRBD1 matching 10 bases. With V trimmed by 6 bases and J by 8 bases, 19 bases remained unmatched. The CDR3 totals 18 residues. Germline-derived CDR1 and CDR2 are SNHLY and FYNNEI. The CDR3 sequence: CASSGTGEDIAGFYEQFF. CDR3 sequence (DNA): TGTGCCAGCAGCGGGACAGGGGAAGACATAGCGGGGTTCTATGAGCAGTTCTTC.